Included here is one T cell receptor beta chain sequence, with context. Primers: 60 Vbeta forward and 13 Jbeta reverse. Clones were read by immunoSEQ multiplex PCR, and TCRdb kept only the in-frame ones, dropping some. The sample lists fewer than 140,000 clones, about 70% occurring once. This entry is derived from a study of cytomegalovirus exposure and HLA in healthy donors. CDR1 is SGHNT, CDR2 YYREEE, per germline (reference sequence). CDR3 size: 14 residues. V was shortened by 1 base and J by 7 bases, with 15 bases between the two germline ends. The TCR was taken from a boy younger than 18 in good health and CMV-seronegative. This rearrangement joins TRBV5-4 to TRBJ2-7; TRBD1 might be the D (8 bases). The sequencing sample was made of PBMCs. CDR3: CASSLQGARGEQYF. DNA for the CDR3: TGTGCCAGCAGCTTGCAGGGGGCGCGGGGGGAGCAGTACTTC.